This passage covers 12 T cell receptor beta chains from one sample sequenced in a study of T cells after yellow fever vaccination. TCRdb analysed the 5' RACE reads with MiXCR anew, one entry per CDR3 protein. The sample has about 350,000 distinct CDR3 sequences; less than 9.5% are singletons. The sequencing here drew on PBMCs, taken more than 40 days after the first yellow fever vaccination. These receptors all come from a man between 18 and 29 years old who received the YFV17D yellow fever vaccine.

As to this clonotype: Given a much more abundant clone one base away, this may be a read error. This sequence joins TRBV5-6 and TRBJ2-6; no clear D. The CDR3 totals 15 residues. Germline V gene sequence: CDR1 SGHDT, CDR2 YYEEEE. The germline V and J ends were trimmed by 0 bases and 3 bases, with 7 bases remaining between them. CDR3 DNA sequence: TGTGCCAGCAGCTTGGGCTTCTTTGGGGCCAACGTCCTGACTTTC. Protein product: CASSLGFFGANVLTF.

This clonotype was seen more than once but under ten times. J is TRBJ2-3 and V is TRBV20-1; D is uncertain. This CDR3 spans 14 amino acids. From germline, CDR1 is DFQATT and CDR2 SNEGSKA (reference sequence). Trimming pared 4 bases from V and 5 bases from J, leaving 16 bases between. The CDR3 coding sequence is TGCAGTGCTATCCCAGGCGAGGCGAGAGATACGCAGTATTTT. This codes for CSAIPGEARDTQYF.

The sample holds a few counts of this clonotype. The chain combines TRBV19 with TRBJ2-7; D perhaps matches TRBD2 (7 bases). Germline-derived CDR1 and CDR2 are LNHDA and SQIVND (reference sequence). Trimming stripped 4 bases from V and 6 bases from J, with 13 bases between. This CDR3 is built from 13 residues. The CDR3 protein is CASSTGDYGEQYF. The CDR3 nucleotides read TGTGCCAGTAGTACAGGGGACTACGGCGAGCAGTACTTC.

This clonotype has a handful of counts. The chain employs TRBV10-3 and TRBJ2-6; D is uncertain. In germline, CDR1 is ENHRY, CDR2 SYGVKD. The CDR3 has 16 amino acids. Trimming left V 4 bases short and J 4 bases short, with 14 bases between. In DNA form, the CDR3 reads TGTGCCATCAGTGCGTCTATAGGGCCAGGGGCCAACGTCCTGACTTTC. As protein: CAISASIGPGANVLTF.

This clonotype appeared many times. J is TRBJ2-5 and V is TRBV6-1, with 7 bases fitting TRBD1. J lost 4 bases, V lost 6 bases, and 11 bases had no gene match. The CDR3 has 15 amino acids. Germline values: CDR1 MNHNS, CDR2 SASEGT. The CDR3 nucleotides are TGTGCCAGCAGCGCATCAGGGGGACGGGCAGAGACCCAGTACTTC. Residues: CASSASGGRAETQYF.

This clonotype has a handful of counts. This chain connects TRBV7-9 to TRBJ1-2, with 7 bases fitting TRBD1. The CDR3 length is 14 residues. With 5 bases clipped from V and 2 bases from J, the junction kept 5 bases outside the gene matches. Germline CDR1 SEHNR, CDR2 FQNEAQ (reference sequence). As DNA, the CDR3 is TGTGCCAGCAGCAAACCGGACAGGAACTATGGCTACACCTTC. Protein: CASSKPDRNYGYTF.

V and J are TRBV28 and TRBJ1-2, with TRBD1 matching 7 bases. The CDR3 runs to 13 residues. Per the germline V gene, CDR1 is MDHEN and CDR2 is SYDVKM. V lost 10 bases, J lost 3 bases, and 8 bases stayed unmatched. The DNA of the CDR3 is TGTGCCACCGGGCGGACAGGATACTATGGCTACACCTTC. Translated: CATGRTGYYGYTF.

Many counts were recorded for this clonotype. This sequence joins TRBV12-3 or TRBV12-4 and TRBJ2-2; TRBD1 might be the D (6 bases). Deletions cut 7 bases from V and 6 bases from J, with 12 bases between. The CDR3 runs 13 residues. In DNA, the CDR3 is TGTGCCAGCAAGGATGGGGGCGCCGGGGAGCTGTTTTTT. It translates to CASKDGGAGELFF.

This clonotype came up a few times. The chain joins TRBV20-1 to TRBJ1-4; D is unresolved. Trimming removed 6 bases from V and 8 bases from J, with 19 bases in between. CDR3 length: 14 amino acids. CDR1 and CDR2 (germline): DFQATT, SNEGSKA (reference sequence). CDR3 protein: CSARRLGIGEKLFF. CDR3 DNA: TGCAGTGCCCGTCGATTGGGGATAGGGGAAAAACTGTTTTTT.

In DNA, the CDR3 is TGTGCCAGCAGCGTTCCCGGGTACGACGAGCAGTACTTC. Protein product: CASSVPGYDEQYF. The V gene is TRBV4-2, the J gene TRBJ2-7; D is undetermined. The CDR3 is 13 residues long. Trimming took 5 bases from V and 5 from J, leaving 13 bases between them. Per germline, CDR1 LGHNA and CDR2 YNFKEQ.

CDR3 loop: CASSSLGVGANVLTF. CDR3 coding DNA: TGTGCCAGCAGCTCCCTAGGGGTTGGGGCCAACGTCCTGACTTTC. J is TRBJ2-6 and V is TRBV5-4, with D possibly TRBD1 on 5 matching bases. CDR3 length: 15 amino acids. Germline V gives CDR1 SGHNT, CDR2 YYREEE (reference sequence). Trimming cost V 3 bases and J 3 bases, with 10 bases left between them.

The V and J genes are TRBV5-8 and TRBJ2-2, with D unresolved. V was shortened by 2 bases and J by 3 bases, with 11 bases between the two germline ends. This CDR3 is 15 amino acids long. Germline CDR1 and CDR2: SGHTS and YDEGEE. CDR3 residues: CASSFVGLDTGELFF. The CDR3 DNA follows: TGTGCCAGCAGCTTTGTTGGGTTAGACACCGGGGAGCTGTTTTTT.